One and the same sample provided the 8 T cell receptor beta chains below, sequenced in a study of early T cells in non-severe SARS-CoV-2 infection. TCRdb redid the calling of the 5' RACE reads with MiXCR, one entry per CDR3 protein. The data contain about 48,000 distinct CDR3 sequences, more than 6.5% of them seen just once; the ten biggest clones take up around 6.1%. Material for sequencing was whole blood. The source is an adult who was a healthcare worker with PCR-confirmed SARS-CoV-2 infection or an uninfected control (not recorded which).

This clonotype was found many times. The V gene is TRBV29-1, the J gene TRBJ1-2; no reliable D call. Germline CDR1 reads SQVTM; CDR2 reads ANQGSEA. This CDR3 spans 11 amino acids. Trimming left V 1 base short and J 7 bases short, with 7 bases between. The CDR3 nucleotides are TGCAGCGTTGAAGGGGTAGTTGGCTACACCTTC. Translating gives CSVEGVVGYTF.

This clonotype was seen at least ten times. CDR3: CASSFTGPDTQYF. In nucleotides, the CDR3 is TGCGCCAGCAGCTTTACGGGGCCGGATACGCAGTATTTT. This sequence joins TRBV5-1 and TRBJ2-3, with D possibly called TRBD1 or TRBD2 (5 bases each). The length of the CDR3 is 13 residues. Germline-derived CDR1 and CDR2 are SGHRS and YFSETQ. Trimming pared 2 bases from V and 6 bases from J, leaving 10 bases between.

This clonotype was detected only a few times. V gene TRBV5-8 combines with J gene TRBJ1-5; 7 bases fit TRBD1. The V gene's germline CDR1 is SGHTS and CDR2 YDEGEE. CDR3 size: 15 residues. J lost 0 bases, V lost 4 bases, and 4 bases had no gene match. The CDR3 DNA follows: TGTGCCAGCAGCGTAGGACAGGTTAGCAATCAGCCCCAGCATTTT. Encoded protein: CASSVGQVSNQPQHF.

At least ten counts were recorded for this clonotype. CDR3 in DNA: TGTGCCAGCAGTGAAATGACAGGGAACGAGCAGTACTTC. This sequence encodes CASSEMTGNEQYF. The V call is TRBV6-1, the J call TRBJ2-7; the match to TRBD1 covers 7 bases. Germline V gene lookup returns CDR1 MNHNS and CDR2 SASEGT. CDR3 length equals 13 residues. J gave up 5 bases and V 2 bases, and 3 bases lay outside the gene matches.

There are many counts of this clonotype. This sequence joins TRBV20-1 and TRBJ1-1, with D possibly matching TRBD1 (5 bases). Per the germline V gene, CDR1 is DFQATT and CDR2 is SNEGSKA (reference sequence). The CDR3 has 13 amino acids. V lost 3 bases and J lost 5, with 13 bases in between. The CDR3 spells CSASGGAHTEAFF. CDR3 in DNA: TGCAGTGCTAGCGGAGGGGCGCATACTGAAGCTTTCTTT.

There are many counts of this clonotype. This chain uses TRBV20-1 with TRBJ2-7, with a possible D match to TRBD2 (5 bases). Germline lookup yields CDR1 DFQATT and CDR2 SNEGSKA (reference sequence). The CDR3 runs to 11 residues. CDR3 DNA: TGCAGCAAAAAATTCGGGGACGAGCAGTACTTC. It encodes CSKKFGDEQYF.

This clonotype appeared many times. The CDR3 region is CASSQGYQPQHF. CDR3 DNA: TGTGCCAGCTCACAAGGGTATCAGCCCCAGCATTTT. The V call is TRBV18, the J call TRBJ1-5; D is unclear. This CDR3 spans 12 amino acids. Germline lookup yields CDR1 KGHSH and CDR2 LQKENI. Trimming left V 4 bases short and J 5 bases short, with 6 bases between.

This clonotype was seen more than once but under ten times. The CDR3 is CASSLQGGTDTQYF. CDR3 nucleotides: TGTGCCAGCAGCTTGCAGGGGGGCACAGATACGCAGTATTTT. The chain uses TRBV5-8 and TRBJ2-3, with 7 bases fitting TRBD1. The CDR3 is 14 amino acids. The germline CDR1 and CDR2 sequences are SGHTS and YDEGEE. J was trimmed by 1 base and V by 1 base; bases with no gene match: 0.